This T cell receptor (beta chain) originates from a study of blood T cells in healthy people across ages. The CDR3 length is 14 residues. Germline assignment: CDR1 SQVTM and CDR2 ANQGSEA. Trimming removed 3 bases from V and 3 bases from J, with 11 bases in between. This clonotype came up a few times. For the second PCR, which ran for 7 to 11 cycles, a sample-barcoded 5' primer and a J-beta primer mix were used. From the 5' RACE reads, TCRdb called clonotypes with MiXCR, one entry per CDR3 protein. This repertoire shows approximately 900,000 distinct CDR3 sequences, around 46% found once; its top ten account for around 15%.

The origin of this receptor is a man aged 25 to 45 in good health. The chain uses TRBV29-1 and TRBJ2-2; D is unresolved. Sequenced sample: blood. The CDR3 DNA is TGCAGCGTTGATTCGTGGTCGGACACCGGGGAGCTGTTTTTT. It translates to CSVDSWSDTGELFF.